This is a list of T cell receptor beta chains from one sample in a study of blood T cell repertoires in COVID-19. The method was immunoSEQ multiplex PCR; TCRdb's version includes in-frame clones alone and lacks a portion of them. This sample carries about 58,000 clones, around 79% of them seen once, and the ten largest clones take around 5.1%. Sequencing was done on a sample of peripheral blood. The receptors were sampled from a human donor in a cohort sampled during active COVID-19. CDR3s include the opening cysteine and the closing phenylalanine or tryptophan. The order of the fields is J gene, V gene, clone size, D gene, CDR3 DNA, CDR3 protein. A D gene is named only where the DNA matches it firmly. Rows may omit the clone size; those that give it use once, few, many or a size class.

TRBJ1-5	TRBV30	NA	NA	TGTGCCTGGAGTGTACTAAATCAGCCCCAGCATTTT	CAWSVLNQPQHF
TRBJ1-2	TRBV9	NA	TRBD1	TGTGCCAGCAGCGCAGGGACAGGGGGAAGTCCATATGGCTACACCTTC	CASSAGTGGSPYGYTF
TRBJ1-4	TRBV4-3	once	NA	TGCGCCAGCAGCCAATATTTTTCGACACAAGCCCCCCCAACTAATGAAAAACTGTTTTTT	CASSQYFSTQAPPTNEKLFF
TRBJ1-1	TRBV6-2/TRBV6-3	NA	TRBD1	TGTGCCAGCAACCCTATCGTCGGACAGGGGGACGATGAAGCTTTCTTT	CASNPIVGQGDDEAFF
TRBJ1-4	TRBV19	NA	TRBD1	TGTGCCAGTAGTCTCACTCCCCAGGGGGCGTATGAAAAACTGTTTTTT	CASSLTPQGAYEKLFF
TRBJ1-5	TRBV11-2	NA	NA	TGTGCCAGCAGCTTATCAGGGGCCAATCAGCCCCAGCATTTT	CASSLSGANQPQHF
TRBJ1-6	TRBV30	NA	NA	TGTGCCTGGAGTGTAATCCCAGGGAATTCACCCCTCCACTTT	CAWSVIPGNSPLHF
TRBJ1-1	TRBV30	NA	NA	TGTGCCTGGAGGACCCCCGACAGGAGAGACACTGAAGCTTTCTTT	CAWRTPDRRDTEAFF
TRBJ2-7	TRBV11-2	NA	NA	TGTGCCAGCAGCTTCGGAGGCTTCGCCTACGAGCAGTACTTC	CASSFGGFAYEQYF
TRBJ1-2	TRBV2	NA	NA	TGTGCCAGCAGTGAGGGAGCATATAATTATGGCTACACCTTC	CASSEGAYNYGYTF
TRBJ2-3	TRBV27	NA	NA	TGTGCCAGCAGTTTAGAAATGGCTAGCTTCACTAGCACAGATACGCAGTATTTT	CASSLEMASFTSTDTQYF
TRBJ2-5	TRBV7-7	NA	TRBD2	TGTGCCAGCAGCCCCACGGGGGGGGAGACCCAGTACTTC	CASSPTGGETQYF
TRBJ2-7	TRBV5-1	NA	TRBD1	TGCGCCAGCAGCTCGGGACAGGGTTCCTACGAGCAGTACTTC	CASSSGQGSYEQYF
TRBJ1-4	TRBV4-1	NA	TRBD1	TGCGCCAGCAGCCAAGATTACAGGGGTCCGAAGGGTAATGAAAAACTGTTTTTT	CASSQDYRGPKGNEKLFF
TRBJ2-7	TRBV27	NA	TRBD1	TGTGCCAGCAGCTCCCGGGACAGGACCTACGAGCAGTACTTC	CASSSRDRTYEQYF
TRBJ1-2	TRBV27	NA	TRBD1	TGTGCCAGCAGTTTACAGGGACAGGGCCTTTACTATGGCTACACCTTC	CASSLQGQGLYYGYTF
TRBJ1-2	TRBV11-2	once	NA	TGTGCCAGCAGCCCAATGGTCGGGGGAGGCCATAATGGCTACACCTTC	CASSPMVGGGHNGYTF